These T cell receptor beta chains were read from a single sample in a study of blood T cell repertoires in COVID-19. Sequencing used immunoSEQ multiplex PCR; TCRdb keeps in-frame clones, though not all of them. There are roughly 390,000 clones in the sample; less than 85% occur only once, and under 4% lies in the top ten. The material sequenced was peripheral blood. The receptor set was obtained from a young woman with acute or convalescent COVID-19. Both conserved end residues are part of each CDR3. Each record gives: V gene, clone size, J gene, CDR3 length, D gene, CDR3 DNA, CDR3 protein. D genes are given only for firm matches. Where a row states a size, it is once, few, many or the class of an expanded clone; other rows omit it.

v_gene: TRBV7-9
abundance: -
j_gene: TRBJ1-1
len: 15
d_gene: TRBD1
CDR3nt: TGTGCCAGCATCAACCGCGGACAGGGGGACACTGAAGCTTTCTTT
CDR3aa: CASINRGQGDTEAFF

v_gene: TRBV27
abundance: -
j_gene: TRBJ1-5
len: 9
d_gene: -
CDR3nt: TGTGCCAGCAGTTCTCCCCAGCATTTT
CDR3aa: CASSSPQHF

v_gene: TRBV4-2
abundance: few
j_gene: TRBJ1-1
len: 14
d_gene: -
CDR3nt: TGTGCCAGCAGCCAAGATAGCACCTACCGTGAAGCTTTCTTT
CDR3aa: CASSQDSTYREAFF

v_gene: TRBV10-2
abundance: -
j_gene: TRBJ1-2
len: 14
d_gene: TRBD1
CDR3nt: TGCGCCAGCACACCAGGGGGGTTAGTCTATGGCTACACCTTC
CDR3aa: CASTPGGLVYGYTF

v_gene: TRBV2
abundance: -
j_gene: TRBJ2-5
len: 15
d_gene: -
CDR3nt: TGTGCCAGCAGCGCTGCTCAGGGCGCGCAGGGGACCCAGTACTTC
CDR3aa: CASSAAQGAQGTQYF

v_gene: TRBV19
abundance: -
j_gene: TRBJ1-1
len: 15
d_gene: -
CDR3nt: TGTGCCAGTAGTATAGGAGGCGCTTCGGGAACTGAAGCTTTCTTT
CDR3aa: CASSIGGASGTEAFF

v_gene: TRBV4-1
abundance: -
j_gene: TRBJ1-1
len: 15
d_gene: -
CDR3nt: TGCGCCAGCAGCTATCAAGGGGGGGAGAACACTGAAGCTTTCTTT
CDR3aa: CASSYQGGENTEAFF

v_gene: TRBV12-5
abundance: -
j_gene: TRBJ1-2
len: 16
d_gene: -
CDR3nt: TGTGCTAGTGGTCCGGCGGTAGGGGACGGGAGCTATGGCTACACCTTC
CDR3aa: CASGPAVGDGSYGYTF

v_gene: TRBV29-1
abundance: -
j_gene: TRBJ2-1
len: 15
d_gene: TRBD2
CDR3nt: TGCAGCGTTGGAGGCGGGAGGGCCGTGTACAATGAGCAGTTCTTC
CDR3aa: CSVGGGRAVYNEQFF

v_gene: TRBV5-1
abundance: -
j_gene: TRBJ2-5
len: 15
d_gene: TRBD2
CDR3nt: TGCGCCAGCAGCTTGGGAGCGGGAGGGGACGAGACCCAGTACTTC
CDR3aa: CASSLGAGGDETQYF

v_gene: TRBV5-1
abundance: -
j_gene: TRBJ1-4
len: 18
d_gene: TRBD1
CDR3nt: TGCGCCAGCAGCTCCACTCCATTACCGGGACAGGGGAATGAAAAACTGTTTTTT
CDR3aa: CASSSTPLPGQGNEKLFF

v_gene: TRBV6-5
abundance: -
j_gene: TRBJ2-1
len: 15
d_gene: TRBD2
CDR3nt: TGTGCCAGCAGGCCCCCGGGACTAGCACGCTATGAGCAGTTCTTC
CDR3aa: CASRPPGLARYEQFF

v_gene: TRBV4-1
abundance: -
j_gene: TRBJ1-4
len: 15
d_gene: -
CDR3nt: TGCGCCAGCAGCCAAGTAATGGCGGAAGGCGAAAAACTGTTTTTT
CDR3aa: CASSQVMAEGEKLFF

v_gene: TRBV27
abundance: -
j_gene: TRBJ2-2
len: 15
d_gene: TRBD2
CDR3nt: TGTGCCAGCAGCCTTAGCGGGACCGTCGCCGGGGAGCTGTTTTTT
CDR3aa: CASSLSGTVAGELFF

v_gene: TRBV11-2
abundance: -
j_gene: TRBJ2-7
len: 19
d_gene: -
CDR3nt: TGTGCCAGCAGCAACCCCAAGGAGCGGTCCGGGGAGGACTCCTACGAGCAGTACTTC
CDR3aa: CASSNPKERSGEDSYEQYF

v_gene: TRBV7-7
abundance: -
j_gene: TRBJ2-5
len: 16
d_gene: -
CDR3nt: TGTGCCAGCGGATCTCGGGGGCGGGGGATCCAAGAGACCCAGTACTTC
CDR3aa: CASGSRGRGIQETQYF

v_gene: TRBV5-1
abundance: -
j_gene: TRBJ2-1
len: 15
d_gene: TRBD2
CDR3nt: TGCGCCAGCAGCGTTATAGCGGGCCCCTACAATGAGCAGTTCTTC
CDR3aa: CASSVIAGPYNEQFF

v_gene: TRBV7-6
abundance: few
j_gene: TRBJ1-4
len: 15
d_gene: -
CDR3nt: TGTGCCAGCAGCTCGACAGGTTCGGCTAATGAAAAACTGTTTTTT
CDR3aa: CASSSTGSANEKLFF

v_gene: TRBV7-2
abundance: few
j_gene: TRBJ1-2
len: 14
d_gene: -
CDR3nt: TGTGCCAGCAGCCCAATATCAGGGGACTATGGCTACACCTTC
CDR3aa: CASSPISGDYGYTF

v_gene: TRBV30
abundance: -
j_gene: TRBJ1-3
len: 13
d_gene: -
CDR3nt: TGTGCCTGGAGGGGACTCGCTGGAAACACCATATATTTT
CDR3aa: CAWRGLAGNTIYF

v_gene: TRBV14
abundance: once
j_gene: TRBJ2-1
len: 15
d_gene: TRBD2
CDR3nt: TGTGCCAGCAGGCACCTAGCGGGGGGGAGAAATGAGCAGTTCTTC
CDR3aa: CASRHLAGGRNEQFF

v_gene: TRBV5-1
abundance: -
j_gene: TRBJ1-2
len: 12
d_gene: -
CDR3nt: TGCGCCAGCAGCGTTGGCGGGGTTGGCTACACCTTC
CDR3aa: CASSVGGVGYTF

v_gene: TRBV7-6
abundance: -
j_gene: TRBJ2-2
len: 16
d_gene: TRBD2
CDR3nt: TGTGCCAGCAGCTTAGCGGGCGCGGGGGGGGCCCCGGAGCTGTTTTTT
CDR3aa: CASSLAGAGGAPELFF

v_gene: TRBV19
abundance: -
j_gene: TRBJ2-7
len: 14
d_gene: TRBD2
CDR3nt: TGTGCCAGTAGTATAACGGGAGGATACTACGAGCAGTACTTC
CDR3aa: CASSITGGYYEQYF

v_gene: TRBV2
abundance: -
j_gene: TRBJ1-1
len: 13
d_gene: TRBD1
CDR3nt: TGTGCCGTCCAGGACAGGGGGAGTGGTGAAGCTTTCTTT
CDR3aa: CAVQDRGSGEAFF

v_gene: TRBV9
abundance: -
j_gene: TRBJ1-4
len: 15
d_gene: TRBD1
CDR3nt: TGTGCCAGCAGCGGGACCGGGACAGGCCCCGAAAAACTGTTTTTT
CDR3aa: CASSGTGTGPEKLFF

v_gene: TRBV6-5
abundance: -
j_gene: TRBJ2-7
len: 14
d_gene: TRBD1
CDR3nt: TGTGCCACCACCAGGGGGACAGGGGACGACGAGCAGTACTTC
CDR3aa: CATTRGTGDDEQYF

v_gene: TRBV30
abundance: -
j_gene: TRBJ1-5
len: 17
d_gene: -
CDR3nt: TGTGCCTGGAGTGCCTCCTGGACATCGGGTGTGTATCAGCCCCAGCATTTT
CDR3aa: CAWSASWTSGVYQPQHF

v_gene: TRBV6-5
abundance: -
j_gene: TRBJ1-2
len: 14
d_gene: TRBD1
CDR3nt: TGTGCCAGCAGCCGAGGGGGCGTGGAATATGGCTACACCTTC
CDR3aa: CASSRGGVEYGYTF

v_gene: TRBV6-1
abundance: -
j_gene: TRBJ1-2
len: 15
d_gene: TRBD1
CDR3nt: TGTGCCAGCAGTGACCCGGGACAGGGGTCGGTTGGCTACACCTTC
CDR3aa: CASSDPGQGSVGYTF

v_gene: TRBV25-1
abundance: -
j_gene: TRBJ1-6
len: 14
d_gene: -
CDR3nt: TGTGCCAGCACTTCAGGGTGGGATAATTCACCCCTCCACTTT
CDR3aa: CASTSGWDNSPLHF

v_gene: TRBV27
abundance: -
j_gene: TRBJ2-7
len: 14
d_gene: TRBD1
CDR3nt: TGTGCCAGCAGTTTACCAGGGGGTTTTAACGAGCAGTACTTC
CDR3aa: CASSLPGGFNEQYF

v_gene: TRBV9
abundance: -
j_gene: TRBJ1-3
len: 16
d_gene: TRBD1
CDR3nt: TGTGCCAGCAGCGGCTACAGGGGTGAAGCGGGAAACACCATATATTTT
CDR3aa: CASSGYRGEAGNTIYF

v_gene: TRBV24-1
abundance: -
j_gene: TRBJ1-5
len: 11
d_gene: -
CDR3nt: TGTGCCACCTCCCAGGGTCAGCCCCAGCATTTT
CDR3aa: CATSQGQPQHF

v_gene: TRBV5-1
abundance: few
j_gene: TRBJ1-4
len: 14
d_gene: -
CDR3nt: TGCGCCAGCAGCTTTTGGGGCACTAATGAAAAACTGTTTTTT
CDR3aa: CASSFWGTNEKLFF